This T cell receptor (beta chain) was found in a study of cytomegalovirus exposure and HLA in healthy donors. Findings and caveats of the study: A missense DCLRE1C variant was associated with V- and J-gene trimming of TCR beta chains in a later analysis, and an independent cohort replicated the association.

Trimming removed 5 bases at V and 1 base at J, with 11 bases between. The CDR3 has 14 residues. The V gene's germline CDR1 is SGHNT and CDR2 YYREEE (reference sequence). PCR employed 60 Vbeta and 13 Jbeta primers. Produced via immunoSEQ multiplex PCR; TCRdb's table is partial and in-frame only. Counted here are 100,000 to 150,000 clones, approximately 80% occurring once; the ten biggest clones make up 1%. Turning to this clone: Its antigen is not identified.

This receptor was identified in a man between 40 and 49 years old in good health and CMV-seronegative. The sequenced sample was PBMCs. The chain has TRBV5-4 and TRBJ2-3, with no clear D. The CDR3 protein is CASSSARGTDTQYF. Written as DNA, the CDR3 is TGTGCCAGCAGTAGTGCAAGAGGCACAGATACGCAGTATTTT.